The rows below give T cell receptor beta chains drawn from one sample of a study of T-cell reconstitution after alpha-beta-depleted transplantation in children. TCRdb itself ran the PCR reads through MiXCR, one entry per CDR3 protein. The data show 600,000 to 700,000 distinct CDR3 sequences, around a sixth seen once. The sequencing used PBMCs from the stem cell graft donor, collected from the stem cell graft. The receptors originated from a human donor who donated a stem cell graft to a child with acute myeloid leukemia. Each CDR3 is given with its conserved first and last residue. Rows may omit the clone size; those that give it use once, few, many or a size class.

V gene,J gene,clone size,CDR3 protein
TRBV20-1,TRBJ2-6,many,CSARDLGAGANVLTF
TRBV28,TRBJ2-1,few,CATSMTSNEQFF
TRBV20-1,TRBJ1-2,many,CSPTASNYGYTF
TRBV15,TRBJ1-5,few,CATSRDLPGDSPPEPQHF
TRBV20-1,TRBJ2-3,many,CSASRLAVDTQYF
TRBV20-1,TRBJ1-6,few,CSASLGQGRDSPLHF
TRBV20-1,TRBJ2-7,few,CSARDRYSDRSSYEQYF
TRBV7-2,TRBJ2-1,few,CASSLDQGSYNEQFF
TRBV28,TRBJ1-1,few,CANPPGPTEAFF
TRBV4-2,TRBJ2-1,many,CASSQDLGIGSDEQFF
TRBV20-1,TRBJ1-5,many,CSALPGTGGNQPQHF
TRBV20-1,TRBJ1-5,many,CSARAGQGTQPQHF
TRBV12-3/TRBV12-4,TRBJ1-6,NA,CASSLVLAPYNSPLHF
TRBV12-3/TRBV12-4,TRBJ2-5,NA,CASSLALWGQETQYF
TRBV10-3,TRBJ1-1,many,CAISESQGAATEAFF
TRBV6-2/TRBV6-3,TRBJ2-1,few,CASSYLARTVFDEQFF
TRBV6-1,TRBJ1-5,NA,CASSEGGVGQPQHF
TRBV29-1,TRBJ1-5,many,CSVGQGTQPQHF
TRBV12-3/TRBV12-4,TRBJ2-6,few,CASSFRAAHSGANVLTF
TRBV20-1,TRBJ2-1,many,CSARDPGPLYNEQFF
TRBV20-1,TRBJ2-7,many,CSARGRSPIEQYF
TRBV10-3,TRBJ2-5,NA,CAISEADETQYF
TRBV5-1,TRBJ2-7,few,CASSRRTASYEQYF
TRBV27,TRBJ2-7,many,CASSPFTDLIEQYF
TRBV7-9,TRBJ1-1,few,CASSPPRGPEAFF
TRBV7-2,TRBJ1-5,few,CASSRREQNQPQHF
TRBV20-1,TRBJ2-3,many,CSARAPTARGSTDTQYF
TRBV6-5,TRBJ2-3,few,CASSYSMGGGGGDTQYF
TRBV7-2,TRBJ1-4,NA,CASSLAFGGREKLFF
TRBV12-3/TRBV12-4,TRBJ2-1,NA,CASSLGFLPTSGGGENYNEQFF
TRBV7-9,TRBJ2-1,NA,CASSQGLGPNYEQFF
TRBV6-5,TRBJ1-6,few,CASSYVSSYNSPLHF
TRBV7-3,TRBJ2-5,many,CASSLGGQRQETQYF
TRBV6-6,TRBJ1-5,NA,CASTWQGGQPQHF
TRBV7-2,TRBJ1-2,many,CASSYGEREGTF
TRBV20-1,TRBJ2-2,many,CSARVAFGELFF
TRBV12-3/TRBV12-4,TRBJ1-5,many,CASTLNRYNQPQHF
TRBV5-1,TRBJ1-1,NA,CASSFGEKNTEAFF
TRBV20-1,TRBJ1-1,many,CSARDMENTEAFF
TRBV10-3,TRBJ1-6,NA,CAISGRDSYNSPLHF
TRBV20-1,TRBJ2-7,many,CSARDRELNEQYF
TRBV20-1,TRBJ2-3,many,CSASGKGQVSTDTQYF
TRBV7-2,TRBJ2-5,NA,CASSLGGMGTQYF
TRBV12-3/TRBV12-4,TRBJ1-1,many,CASRIALGGNTEAFF
TRBV20-1,TRBJ1-2,many,CSASLVGVMGFGYGYTF
TRBV30,TRBJ2-6,few,CAWKAGANVLTF
TRBV7-2,TRBJ2-3,NA,CASSDSNRDCGADTQYF
TRBV27,TRBJ2-1,many,CASSLESLSSYNEQFF
TRBV4-3,TRBJ2-5,many,CASSPSSGSQETQYF
TRBV25-1,TRBJ1-1,NA,CASSEISPRGEEAFF
TRBV15,TRBJ2-7,few,CATSGGTGETYEQYF
TRBV25-1,TRBJ2-5,NA,CASSEFLAGEYQETQYF
TRBV7-3,TRBJ2-1,NA,CASSPRWTGWWRYNEQFF
TRBV6-5,TRBJ2-5,NA,CASRPPGLQVETQYF